What follows describes a single TCR beta chain. This sample was taken from a study of blood T cell repertoires in COVID-19. On the study more broadly: The origin of the acute and convalescent COVID-19 samples was the United States, Italy and Spain. Sources were T cells, B-cell-depleted T cells, or PBMCs; the material itself was cDNA or gDNA.

From germline, CDR1 is MGHDK and CDR2 SYGVNS. The CDR3 extends over 15 amino acids. The V gene end was trimmed by 3 bases and the J gene end by 4 bases; junction bases not matched to a gene: 5. The authors' processing: Nucleated cell counts were estimated from reference gene primer amplification. Only in-frame clones appear in the TCRdb table, and some are missing; sequencing was by immunoSEQ multiplex PCR. That table furnishes V, J and clone size, whereas the DNA furnished D and trimming. Of 92,000 or so clones detected, less than 80% appear once; the ten largest clones hold roughly 14%. This TCR derives from an elderly woman with acute or convalescent COVID-19. V gene TRBV25-1 combines with J gene TRBJ1-1; TRBD1 matches at 10 bases. The material sequenced was peripheral blood. The CDR3 region is CASSDPRTGGTEAFF. CDR3 DNA: TGTGCCAGCAGTGATCCACGGACAGGGGGCACTGAAGCTTTCTTT.